A single sample gave rise to the 20 T cell receptor beta chains below, sequenced in a study of blood T cell repertoires in COVID-19. Produced via immunoSEQ multiplex PCR; TCRdb's table is partial and in-frame only. The data hold a few hundred thousand clones, with approximately 90% observed a single time. What was sequenced was PBMCs or T cells enriched from blood (not recorded which). These receptors originate from a woman in her sixties or seventies in a cohort exposed to, infected with or recovered from COVID-19 (not recorded which).

The chain links TRBV3-1 (or the pseudogene TRBV3-2) to TRBJ1-6; 7 bases agree with TRBD1. The germline V gene encodes CDR1 LGHDT and CDR2 YNNKEL (reference sequence). The CDR3 sequence is 17 residues long. V lost 4 bases, J lost 5 bases, and 11 bases stayed unmatched. CDR3 nucleotides: TGTGCCAGCAGCCCTATTCGGACAGGAGGGAATAATTCACCCCTCCACTTT. It specifies CASSPIRTGGNNSPLHF.

This clone was seen only once. The rearrangement links TRBV7-6 to TRBJ2-1, with 9 bases that match TRBD2. The V and J ends lost 0 bases and 8 bases, in that order; junction bases with no gene match: 5. Per germline, CDR1 SGHVS and CDR2 FNYEAQ. The CDR3 is 15 amino acids. CDR3 sequence (DNA): TGTGCCAGCAGCTTAGCGGCGGGAGGGCCTCATGAGCAGTTCTTC. The encoded protein is CASSLAAGGPHEQFF.

V gene TRBV12-3 or TRBV12-4 combines with J gene TRBJ2-7; 9 nucleotides line up with TRBD1. V shed 9 bases and J 7 bases; nucleotides not matched to a gene: 7. There are 12 residues in the CDR3. The CDR3 DNA sequence: TGTGCCAGTACACAGGGGGCGGGGGAGCAGTACTTC. It encodes CASTQGAGEQYF.

The CDR3 sequence: CASSSDPRDNLYEQYF. In DNA form, the CDR3 reads TGTGCCAGCAGCTCAGACCCCCGGGACAACCTCTACGAGCAGTACTTC. The chain couples TRBV7-9 to TRBJ2-7, with D possibly being TRBD1 (6 bases). This CDR3 has 16 amino acids. Germline lookup yields CDR1 SEHNR and CDR2 FQNEAQ (reference sequence). V shed 4 bases and J shed 3 bases, with 19 bases lying between them.

In its sample, this clone was seen once. The CDR3 here is CASSQNRNQPQHF. DNA for the CDR3: TGTGCCAGCAGCCAAAACAGGAATCAGCCCCAGCATTTT. V and J are TRBV3-1 (or the pseudogene TRBV3-2) and TRBJ1-5, with D tentatively TRBD1 (5 bases). Germline loops: CDR1 LGHDT, CDR2 YNNKEL (reference sequence). The CDR3 has 13 amino acids. V lost 2 bases to trimming and J lost 4 bases, with 6 bases between them.

As DNA, the CDR3 is TGTGCCAGCTCACCACCTGGGGGGAACTCTAGGAATGAGCAGTTCTTC. Protein: CASSPPGGNSRNEQFF. The gene calls are TRBV18 and TRBJ2-1; TRBD2 is a possible D gene (6 bases). The V and J ends lost 0 bases and 7 bases respectively, with 16 bases between them. The germline CDR1 and CDR2 sequences are KGHSH and LQKENI. The CDR3 length is 16 residues.

The CDR3: CASSLQLAGGNEQFF. The DNA for the CDR3 is TGCGCCAGCAGCCTCCAATTAGCGGGAGGGAATGAGCAGTTCTTC. This chain joins TRBV4-1 and TRBJ2-1, with 11 bases identical to TRBD2. This CDR3 is built from 15 residues. V was clipped by 4 bases and J by 7 bases; unmatched bases: 6. Germline V gene lookup returns CDR1 MGHRA and CDR2 YSYEKL.

The chain recombines TRBV24-1 with TRBJ2-3, with 7 bases identical to TRBD2. This CDR3 spans 15 amino acids. Germline CDR1 reads KGHDR; CDR2 reads SFDVKD. V lost 5 bases and J lost 6; bases outside the gene matches: 10. CDR3 nucleotide sequence: TGTGCCACCAGTGGCGGGGGAGGGGCACACGATACGCAGTATTTT. Amino acids: CATSGGGGAHDTQYF.

This chain uses TRBV10-3 with TRBJ2-5; weak D call: TRBD2 (6 bases). This CDR3 has 13 amino acids. Per germline, CDR1 ENHRY and CDR2 SYGVKD. V lost 4 bases, J lost 1 base, and 7 bases lay in between. The CDR3 is CAISVGGQETQYF. The CDR3 DNA reads as TGTGCCATCAGTGTCGGGGGCCAAGAGACCCAGTACTTC.

The CDR3 sequence: CASSYSPGLDEKLFF. The CDR3, as DNA: TGTGCCAGCAGTTACTCACCAGGGCTAGATGAAAAACTGTTTTTT. This chain uses TRBV6-5 with TRBJ1-4; D is perhaps TRBD1 (5 bases). The CDR3 is 15 amino acids. V was trimmed by 0 bases and J by 6 bases, leaving 11 bases between them. Per germline, CDR1 MNHEY and CDR2 SVGAGI.

This clone has a single count. The genes are TRBV18 and TRBJ1-1, with D tentatively TRBD1 (5 bases). V was clipped by 1 base and J by 8 bases, with 14 bases between them. From germline, CDR1 is KGHSH and CDR2 LQKENI. The length of the CDR3 is 14 residues. In nucleotides, the CDR3 is TGTGCCAGCTCACCACGACAGAGTAGGGGAGAAGCTTTCTTT. Translated: CASSPRQSRGEAFF. The full variable domain, in which reference TRBV18 and TRBJ1-1 provide the parts outside the CDR3, is NAGVMQNPRHLVRRRGQEARLRCSPMKGHSHVYWYRQLPEEGLKFMVYLQKENIIDESGMPKERFSAEFPKEGPSILRIQQVVRGDSAAYFCASSPRQSRGEAFFGQGTRLTVV.

V is TRBV4-1 and J is TRBJ2-7; tentatively, D is TRBD1 (6 bases). The CDR3 covers 14 residues. V dropped 4 bases and J dropped 1 base, with 11 bases sitting between them. Germline V gene data show CDR1 as MGHRA and CDR2 as YSYEKL. The chain's CDR3 is CASSRDRTSYEQYF. The DNA for the CDR3 is TGCGCCAGCAGCCGCGACAGGACATCCTACGAGCAGTACTTC.

The chain uses TRBV9 and TRBJ2-7; the D gene is possibly TRBD1 (5 bases). The CDR3 runs to 11 residues. Trimming took 3 bases from V and 4 from J, leaving 5 bases between them. CDR1 is SGDLS and CDR2 is YYNGEE in the germline V gene. This chain's CDR3 is CASSEGYEQYF. DNA for the CDR3: TGTGCCAGCAGCGAGGGGTACGAGCAGTACTTC.

The chain is built from TRBV5-1 and TRBJ2-5; tentative D call: TRBD1 (6 bases). The CDR3 runs 14 residues. V lost 7 bases and J lost 5, with 18 bases in between. Germline CDR1 SGHRS, CDR2 YFSETQ. The CDR3 sequence is CASGPQGTAETQYF. CDR3 sequence (DNA): TGCGCCAGCGGGCCCCAGGGGACGGCGGAGACCCAGTACTTC.

This clone was observed a few times. This rearrangement joins TRBV3-1 (or the pseudogene TRBV3-2) to TRBJ2-5, with TRBD2 identical over 9 bases. CDR1 and CDR2 from the germline V gene are LGHDT and YNNKEL (reference sequence). The CDR3 runs 17 residues. Losses at the gene ends were 2 bases for V and 3 bases for J; bases not matched to a gene: 10. The CDR3 DNA reads as TGTGCCAGCAGCCAATCTGAACTAGCGGGTCGCAAAGAGACCCAGTACTTC. As protein: CASSQSELAGRKETQYF.

About this clone: Within the sample, other DNA sequences also encode this same CDR3. CDR3 in amino acids: CASSSPGAGANVLTF. CDR3 bases: TGTGCCAGCAGCTCCCCAGGGGCTGGGGCCAACGTCCTGACTTTC. The V gene is TRBV28, the J gene TRBJ2-6; D perhaps matches TRBD1 (6 bases). Per germline, CDR1 MDHEN and CDR2 SYDVKM. Trimming cost V 6 bases and J 2 bases, with 11 bases left between them. This CDR3 is built from 15 residues.

The genes are TRBV15 and TRBJ2-7; D might be TRBD2 (6 bases). This CDR3 has 15 amino acids. Germline V gene data show CDR1 as LNHNV and CDR2 as YYDKDF (reference sequence). The ends were cut back, 3 bases at V and 5 bases at J, with 17 bases in the middle. The CDR3 protein is CATSRTSPGSDEQYF. In DNA form, the CDR3 reads TGTGCCACCAGCAGGACTAGTCCAGGCTCAGACGAGCAGTACTTC. The whole variable domain, remainder taken from reference TRBV15 and TRBJ2-7, is DAMVIQNPRYQVTQFGKPVTLSCSQTLNHNVMYWYQQKSSQAPKLLFHYYDKDFNNEADTPDNFQSRRPNTSFCFLDIRSPGLGDTAMYLCATSRTSPGSDEQYFGPGTRLTVT.

This chain joins TRBV28 and TRBJ2-7; TRBD1 matches at 7 bases. This CDR3 is 14 amino acids long. Per germline, CDR1 MDHEN and CDR2 SYDVKM. After removal of 8 bases from V and 0 bases from J, the junction contained 7 bases not matched to a gene. The CDR3, as DNA: TGTGCCAGCGGAGACAGGGCACCCTCCTACGAGCAGTACTTC. This codes for CASGDRAPSYEQYF. Looking up the rest from reference TRBV28 and TRBJ2-7 gives the full variable domain: DVKVTQSSRYLVKRTGEKVFLECVQDMDHENMFWYRQDPGLGLRLIYFSYDVKMKEKGDIPEGYSVSREKKERFSLILESASTNQTSMYLCASGDRAPSYEQYFGPGTRLTVT.

V usage is TRBV9 and J usage is TRBJ1-2; no definite D call. Germline values: CDR1 SGDLS, CDR2 YYNGEE. V gave up 0 bases and J gave up 6 bases, with 9 bases separating them. CDR3 length: 13 amino acids. In DNA, the CDR3 is TGTGCCAGCAGCGTAGGTACGGAGAATGGCTACACCTTC. Translation gives CASSVGTENGYTF.

The V gene is TRBV30, the J gene TRBJ2-3, with 11 bases aligning to TRBD2. Germline values: CDR1 GTSNPN, CDR2 SVGIG (reference sequence). With V trimmed by 4 bases and J by 8 bases, 11 bases remained unmatched. The CDR3 spans 15 residues. The CDR3 coding sequence is TGTGCCTGGACTCTGGGACTAGCGGAGTTTGGTACGCAGTATTTT. It specifies CAWTLGLAEFGTQYF.